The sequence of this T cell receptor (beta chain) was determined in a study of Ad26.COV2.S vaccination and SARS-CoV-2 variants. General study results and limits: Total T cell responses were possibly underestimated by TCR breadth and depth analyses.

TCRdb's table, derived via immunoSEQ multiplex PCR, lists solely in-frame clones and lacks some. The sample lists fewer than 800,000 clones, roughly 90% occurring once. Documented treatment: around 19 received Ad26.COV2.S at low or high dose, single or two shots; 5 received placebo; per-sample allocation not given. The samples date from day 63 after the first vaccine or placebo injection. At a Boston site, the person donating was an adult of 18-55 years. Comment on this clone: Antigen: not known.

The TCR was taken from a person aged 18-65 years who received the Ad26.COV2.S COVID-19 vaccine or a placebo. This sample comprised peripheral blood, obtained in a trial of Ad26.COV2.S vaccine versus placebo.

CDR3: CASSPSESPSNQPQHF. The CDR3 nucleotides are TGTGCCAGCAGTCCCTCGGAAAGCCCTAGCAATCAGCCCCAGCATTTT. The chain joins TRBV6-2 or TRBV6-3 to TRBJ1-5; no clear D gene. Per the germline V gene, CDR1 is MNHEY and CDR2 is SVGEGT. The V gene lost 5 bases and the J gene lost 0 bases, with 14 bases spanning the gap. The CDR3 contains 16 residues.